A selection of T cell receptor beta chains follows, all from one sample in a study of blood T cell repertoires in COVID-19. TCRdb keeps only in-frame clones here, not all; method: immunoSEQ multiplex PCR. The repertoire consists of approximately 110,000 clones, with 65% to 85% occurring once and the leading ten covering 0.83%. The sample consisted of peripheral blood. Source of these receptors: a woman between 70 and 85 years old with acute or convalescent COVID-19. Each CDR3 is given with its conserved first and last residue. A D gene is named only where the DNA matches it firmly.

v_call,d_call,cdr3_length,cdr3_aa
TRBV6-5,TRBD1,16,CASSYSAGGEGNTIYF
TRBV19,.,14,CASSIEAGGGEAFF
TRBV2,TRBD2,15,CASSVLAGGTGELFF
TRBV5-1,TRBD2,15,CASSRWAGDQETQYF
TRBV3-1/TRBV3-2,TRBD2,16,CASSPRLAGGEETQYF
TRBV2,.,14,CASSERLNTGELFF
TRBV25-1,TRBD2,16,CASRSRIAGGQETQYF
TRBV27,.,18,CASSLFAQGRSYTDTQYF
TRBV7-3,.,14,CASSFSRGTGELFF
TRBV28,TRBD2,17,CASSRVGGGGNTGELFF
TRBV23-1,.,11,CAQVLYQPQHF
TRBV3-1/TRBV3-2,TRBD1,15,CASSQGDRVNTEAFF